One and the same sample provided the 14 T cell receptor beta chains below, sequenced in a study of PD-1 blockade in classical Hodgkin lymphoma. Time point in this sample: newly diagnosed, previously untreated cHL patient sample. Using immunoSEQ multiplex PCR, the repertoire was profiled, and TCRdb retains in-frame clones only, with some absent. This sample has some 21,000 clones, with 94% found just once. Sample: peripheral blood mononuclear cells (PBMCs). Every receptor here comes from a human donor with classical Hodgkin lymphoma.

This chain uses TRBV4-1 with TRBJ2-3, with 12 bases aligning to TRBD1. The CDR3 runs 17 residues. The germline gives CDR1 MGHRA, CDR2 YSYEKL. With 0 bases clipped from V and 4 bases from J, the junction kept 5 bases outside the gene matches. The CDR3 reads CASSQEGQGALSDTQYF. Here the CDR3 DNA reads TGCGCCAGCAGCCAAGAGGGACAGGGGGCTCTCTCAGATACGCAGTATTTT.

The V call is TRBV7-3, the J call TRBJ1-1; the D gene is possibly TRBD1 (5 bases). This CDR3 is built from 14 residues. Deletions cut 4 bases from V and 1 base from J, with 10 bases between. The germline CDR1 and CDR2 sequences are SGHTA and FQGTGA. The CDR3 DNA is TGTGCCAGCAGCTCGGGGCGGGGGAACACTGAAGCTTTCTTT. The encoded protein is CASSSGRGNTEAFF.

The chain recombines TRBV6-5 with TRBJ1-1; 8 bases are shared with TRBD1. Unmatched junction bases numbered 7, after V lost 2 bases and J lost 2 bases. The germline V gene has CDR1 MNHEY and CDR2 SVGAGI. CDR3 length: 16 amino acids. This CDR3 reads CASSYDEQGGNTEAFF. In nucleotides, the CDR3 is TGTGCCAGCAGTTACGACGAACAGGGGGGTAACACTGAAGCTTTCTTT.

V gene TRBV6-7 combines with J gene TRBJ2-7; D is perhaps TRBD2 (5 bases). TRBV6-7 is assigned to the ORF class and has an uncertain function. The CDR3 is made up of 14 amino acids. The V gene lost 4 bases and the J gene lost 3 bases, with 13 bases spanning the gap. The CDR3 nucleotides read TGTGCCAGCAGTTTCCGACAAGGGAGCTACGAGCAGTACTTC. Protein product: CASSFRQGSYEQYF.

The chain recombines TRBV7-9 with TRBJ2-3; 8 bases fit TRBD1. The CDR3 spans 18 residues. Germline CDR1 reads SEHNR; CDR2 reads FQNEAQ (reference sequence). V shed 5 bases and J 2 bases; nucleotides not matched to a gene: 15. CDR3 sequence reads: CASSRGTGGIFYTDTQYF. The CDR3 region has the DNA TGTGCCAGCAGCCGGGGTACAGGGGGGATATTTTACACAGATACGCAGTATTTT.

The chain joins TRBV10-3 to TRBJ2-2; 7 positions match TRBD2. This CDR3 region has 14 residues. V trimming: 8 bases; J trimming: 1 base; junction bases outside the gene matches: 4. Germline V gene sequence: CDR1 ENHRY, CDR2 SYGVKD. The CDR3 DNA sequence: TGTGCCATCCAGGGCGGGGGGAACACCGGGGAGCTGTTTTTT. Amino acid sequence: CAIQGGGNTGELFF.

The J gene is TRBJ1-2, the V gene TRBV21-1; the table calls TRBD1, which could not be checked here. TRBV21-1 is a listed pseudogene. The CDR3 extends over 14 amino acids. The CDR3 bases are TGTGCCAGCTGTCGCAGGGGGTCTAACTATGGCTACACCTTC. Protein product: CASCRRGSNYGYTF.

This chain connects TRBV9 to TRBJ2-7; 9 bases agree with TRBD2. After removal of 7 bases from V and 3 bases from J, the junction contained 8 bases not matched to a gene. There are 14 residues in the CDR3. Germline CDR1 is SGDLS and CDR2 is YYNGEE. The CDR3 region is CASGKRGDGYEQYF. The DNA of the CDR3 is TGTGCCAGCGGTAAGCGGGGGGATGGCTACGAGCAGTACTTC.

This chain links TRBV6-1 with TRBJ2-7; weak D call: TRBD2 (5 bases). With 4 bases removed from V and 3 bases from J, the gap between germline ends came to 10 bases. Looked up from germline, CDR1 is MNHNS and CDR2 is SASEGT. The CDR3 is made up of 13 amino acids. CDR3 DNA sequence: TGTGCCAGCAGTGTGGACGGGGACTACGAGCAGTACTTC. Translated, it gives CASSVDGDYEQYF.

The chain couples TRBV7-8 to TRBJ2-7; 7 bases align to TRBD1. Germline V gene lookup returns CDR1 SGHVS and CDR2 FQNEAQ. There are 14 residues in the CDR3. With 5 bases clipped from V and 3 bases from J, the junction kept 7 bases outside the gene matches. This chain's CDR3 is CASSPDRAGYEQYF. Written as DNA, the CDR3 is TGTGCCAGCAGCCCCGACAGGGCCGGCTACGAGCAGTACTTC. Full variable domain (rest looked up from reference TRBV7-8 and TRBJ2-7): GAGVSQSPRYKVAKRGQDVALRCDPISGHVSLFWYQQALGQGPEFLTYFQNEAQLDKSGLPSDRFFAERPEGSVSTLKIQRTQQEDSAVYLCASSPDRAGYEQYFGPGTRLTVT.

The J gene is TRBJ2-7, the V gene TRBV6-8; D possibly corresponds to TRBD2 (7 bases). Looked up from germline, CDR1 is MNHGY and CDR2 is SAAAGT. The CDR3 consists of 12 residues. With 4 bases removed from V and 6 bases from J, the gap between germline ends came to 10 bases. The CDR3 is CASSWGGSEQYF. Written as DNA, the CDR3 is TGTGCCAGCAGTTGGGGGGGCAGCGAGCAGTACTTC.

The chain carries TRBV9 and TRBJ2-3; D possibly matches TRBD1 or TRBD2 (6 bases each). Germline CDR1 and CDR2: SGDLS and YYNGEE. Trimming removed 0 bases from V and 0 bases from J, with 11 bases in between. The CDR3 spans 16 residues. The CDR3 loop is CASSVGGALSTDTQYF. In nucleotides, the CDR3 is TGTGCCAGCAGCGTAGGGGGGGCGTTAAGCACAGATACGCAGTATTTT.

V is TRBV18 and J is TRBJ1-1; 8 bases are shared with TRBD1. CDR1 and CDR2 from the germline V gene are KGHSH and LQKENI. The CDR3 covers 14 residues. V lost 3 bases and J lost 4; bases outside the gene matches: 4. This CDR3 is CASSPQGAPTEAFF. CDR3 bases: TGTGCCAGCTCACCGCAGGGGGCGCCCACTGAAGCTTTCTTT.

The rearrangement joins TRBV14 to TRBJ2-2; a possible D gene is TRBD1 (6 bases). There are 17 residues in the CDR3. Trimming took 1 base from V and 1 from J, leaving 13 bases between them. Germline V lookup: CDR1 SGHDN, CDR2 FVKESK. CDR3 sequence: CASSQVQGPRNTGELFF. Written as DNA, the CDR3 is TGTGCCAGCAGCCAAGTGCAGGGGCCCAGGAACACCGGGGAGCTGTTTTTT.